The source of this T cell receptor beta chain is a study of CD8+CD57+ T cells in acquired aplastic anemia (dated by TCRdb to between 2018 and 2020). About the full investigation: A mean of about 3.2 ug of DNA, ranging from roughly 0.2 to 27.4 ug, was extracted from sorted CD4+ and CD8+ cells. CD8+CD57+ expansion was defined as frequency above the mean frequency observed in healthy subjects.

Flow cytometry had shown CD8+CD57+ cell expansion in the patients selected for sequencing. Severe acquired aplastic anemia was diagnosed in all patients according to International Study of Aplastic Anemia and Agranulocytosis and Camitta criteria. Patients had received no therapy at the time of blood sampling. In this study, sorted CD4+ and CD8+ T cells from the blood of healthy subjects and of severe aplastic anemia patients had their TCR repertoires deep-sequenced. Patients were enrolled in the USA under clinicaltrials.gov protocols 00001620, 01623167, 00001397, 00071045, 00081523 and 00961064. Ficoll-Paque density gradient centrifugation was used to isolate peripheral blood mononuclear cells. Before DNA extraction, CD4+ and CD8+ T cells were sorted with FACS or magnetic beads. Summary of the overall study and its limitations: Twenty-nine CD8+ CDR3 sequences were found in both patients and controls but appeared to be highly expressed in patients and within the immunodominant clones of the patients. CD8+ Simpson's diversity did not differ significantly between patients and healthy controls (P=0.060).

Genomic DNA served as template for TCR beta VDJ combination and CDR3 sequence profiling. An Illumina HiSeq 2000 was used for TCR repertoire sequencing. The original methods were these. TRBV/TRBJ rearrangement plots, CDR3 size and DJ length profiles, and Simpson's diversity index were used to assess repertoires. The most abundant DNA sequence in the deep sequencing data was taken as the immunodominant clone. CDR3 amino acid sequences were checked for sharing between subjects and were compared against published repertoires and the VDJdb database. The public sequencing data were trimmed at Q25 with fastp and processed into clonotypes with MiXCR by TCRdb, which kept only in-frame beta chains. For every CDR3 protein sequence, its rows merge into one entry that carries the most common genes and DNA. The authors' filters were not applied to this entry. Within this sample are approximately 160,000 distinct CDR3 sequences, with about 45% of them counted one time only. 3.2% of the sample comes from the top ten.

This clonotype was seen many times. The target of this receptor is not known. Per-base quality was not reported, and no clone a single base away is much larger than it. CDR1 KGHDR and CDR2 SFDVKD were looked up in the germline V gene. The CDR3 holds 16 amino acids from the cysteine to the phenylalanine. The only DNA kept is the CDR3, 48 bases in frame from the first base. From V the trimming removes 3 bases and from J it removes 6 bases, while the gene matches leave 10 bases of the junction unaccounted for. Sequenced: sorted CD4+, CD8+, or CD8+CD57+ T cells (not recorded which) from PBMCs. The sequence was obtained from a human donor with aplastic anemia. In this chain, TRBV24-1 is recombined with TRBJ2-3, and 8 bases in between align with TRBD2. The bases read TGTGCCACCAGTGATCCCGGGGGGGAGGGCCTGGATACGCAGTATTTT. This translates into CATSDPGGEGLDTQYF.